These T cell receptor beta chains were read from a single sample in a study of beta chain features in type 1 diabetes. Method: immunoSEQ multiplex PCR; TCRdb's copy keeps in-frame clones and lacks some. The table lists over 700,000 clones, about a sixth of them singletons, with 0.023% in the top ten. The material sequenced was naive CD4+ T cells from blood. These receptors came from a woman aged 18-29 years in good health. Both conserved end residues are part of each CDR3. D genes are given only for firm matches. The size of a clone is reported for some rows only, either as once, few or many, or as a class for expanded clones.

size: few; D: TRBD1; J: TRBJ2-6; V: TRBV7-3; DNA: TGTGCCAGCAGCTTCCTCGGACAGGACCCATCCTCTGGGGCCAACGTCCTGACTTTC; CDR3: CASSFLGQDPSSGANVLTF
size: few; D: .; J: TRBJ1-1; V: TRBV28; DNA: TGTGCCAGCACCCGGGGCACTGAAGCTTTCTTT; CDR3: CASTRGTEAFF
size: few; D: TRBD1; J: TRBJ2-7; V: TRBV7-2; DNA: TGTGCCAGCGGCCGCCCGGGACAGGGTTTTAGCGAGCAGTACTTC; CDR3: CASGRPGQGFSEQYF
size: few; D: .; J: TRBJ2-4; V: TRBV9; DNA: TGTGCCAGCAGCAGGGGTGGGGGCGAGGACATTCAGTACTTC; CDR3: CASSRGGGEDIQYF
size: .; D: TRBD2; J: TRBJ2-7; V: TRBV29-1; DNA: TGCAGCGTTCGTCTAGCGGGAGAGTGGGGGCCCTACGAGCAGTACTTC; CDR3: CSVRLAGEWGPYEQYF
size: .; D: .; J: TRBJ2-2; V: TRBV9; DNA: TGTGCCAGCAGCGTAGGCCTGGGGGCACGGACCGGGGAGCTGTTTTTT; CDR3: CASSVGLGARTGELFF
size: .; D: .; J: TRBJ2-4; V: TRBV28; DNA: TGTGCCAGCAGCAAGTGGGCCGGTGGAAACATTCAGTACTTC; CDR3: CASSKWAGGNIQYF
size: .; D: .; J: TRBJ2-2; V: TRBV5-1; DNA: TGCGCCAGCAGCCCGGACGGCAACACCGGGGAGCTGTTTTTT; CDR3: CASSPDGNTGELFF
size: few; D: .; J: TRBJ2-3; V: TRBV5-4; DNA: TGTGCCAGCAGCGTCAGCGGTACGCAGTATTTT; CDR3: CASSVSGTQYF
size: .; D: .; J: TRBJ2-5; V: TRBV28; DNA: TGTGCCATCACGGAGACCCAGTACTTC; CDR3: CAITETQYF
size: .; D: .; J: TRBJ2-5; V: TRBV18; DNA: TGTGCCAGCTCCAGACAGCAAGAGACCCAGTACTTC; CDR3: CASSRQQETQYF
size: .; D: TRBD1; J: TRBJ1-1; V: TRBV2; DNA: TGTGCCAGCAGTGAAGGGGGACAGGGCCCTGAAGCTTTCTTT; CDR3: CASSEGGQGPEAFF
size: few; D: .; J: TRBJ2-7; V: TRBV6-6; DNA: TGTGCCAGCAGTTACTCCAAGGACTATTCCTACGAGCAGTACTTC; CDR3: CASSYSKDYSYEQYF